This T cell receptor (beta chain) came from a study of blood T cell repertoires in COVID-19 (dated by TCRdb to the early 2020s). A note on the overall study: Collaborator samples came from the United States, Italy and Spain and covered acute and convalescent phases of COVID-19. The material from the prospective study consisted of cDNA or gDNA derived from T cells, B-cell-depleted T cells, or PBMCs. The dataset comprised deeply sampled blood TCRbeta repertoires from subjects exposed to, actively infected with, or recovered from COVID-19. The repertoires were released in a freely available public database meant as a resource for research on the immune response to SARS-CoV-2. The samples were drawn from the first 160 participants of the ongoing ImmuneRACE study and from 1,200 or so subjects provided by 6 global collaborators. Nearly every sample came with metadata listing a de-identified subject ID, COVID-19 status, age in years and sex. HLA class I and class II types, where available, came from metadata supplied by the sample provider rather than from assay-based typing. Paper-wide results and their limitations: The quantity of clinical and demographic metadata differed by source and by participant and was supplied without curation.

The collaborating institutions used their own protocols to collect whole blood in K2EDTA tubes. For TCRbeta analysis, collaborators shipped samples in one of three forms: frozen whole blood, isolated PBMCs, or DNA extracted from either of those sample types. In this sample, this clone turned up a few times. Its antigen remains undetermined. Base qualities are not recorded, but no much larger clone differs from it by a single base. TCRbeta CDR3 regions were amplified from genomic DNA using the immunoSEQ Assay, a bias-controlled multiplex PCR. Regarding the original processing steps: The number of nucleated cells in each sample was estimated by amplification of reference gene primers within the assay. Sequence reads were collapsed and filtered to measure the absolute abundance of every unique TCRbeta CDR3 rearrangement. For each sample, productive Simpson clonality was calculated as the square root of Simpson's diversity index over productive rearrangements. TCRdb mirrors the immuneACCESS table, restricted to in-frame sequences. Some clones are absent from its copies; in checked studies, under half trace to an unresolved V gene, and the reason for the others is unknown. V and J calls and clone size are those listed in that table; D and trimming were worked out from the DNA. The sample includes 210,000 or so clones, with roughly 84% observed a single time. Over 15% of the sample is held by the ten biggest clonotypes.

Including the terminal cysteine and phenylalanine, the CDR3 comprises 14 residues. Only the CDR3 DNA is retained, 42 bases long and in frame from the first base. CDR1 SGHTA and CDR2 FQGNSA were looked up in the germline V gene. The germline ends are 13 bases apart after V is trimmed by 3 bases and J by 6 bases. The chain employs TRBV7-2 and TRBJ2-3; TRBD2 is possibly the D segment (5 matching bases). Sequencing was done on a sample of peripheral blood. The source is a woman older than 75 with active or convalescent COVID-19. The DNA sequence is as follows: TGTGCCAGCAGCTTGCGGGTGATTTCGGATACGCAGTATTTT. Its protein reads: CASSLRVISDTQYF.